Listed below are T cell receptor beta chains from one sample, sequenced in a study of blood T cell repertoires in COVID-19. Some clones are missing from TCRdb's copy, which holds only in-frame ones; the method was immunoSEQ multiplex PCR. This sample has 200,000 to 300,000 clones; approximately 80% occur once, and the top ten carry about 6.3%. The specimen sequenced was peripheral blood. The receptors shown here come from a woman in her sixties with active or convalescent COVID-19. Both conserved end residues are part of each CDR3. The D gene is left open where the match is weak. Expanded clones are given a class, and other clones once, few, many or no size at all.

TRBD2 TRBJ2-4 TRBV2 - TGTGCCAGCAGTGGGACTAGCGGGAGTCCCAACATTCAGTACTTC CASSGTSGSPNIQYF
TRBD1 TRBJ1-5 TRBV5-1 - TGCGCCAGCAGCTTGGGGACAGGCATTAATCAGCCCCAGCATTTT CASSLGTGINQPQHF
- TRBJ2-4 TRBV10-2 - TGCGCCAGCAGTGACCCGGGGGGCGACAAAAACATTCAGTACTTC CASSDPGGDKNIQYF
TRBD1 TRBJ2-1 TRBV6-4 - TGTGCCAGCAGTGCCCTGGGACAGGGGGACAATGAGCAGTTCTTC CASSALGQGDNEQFF
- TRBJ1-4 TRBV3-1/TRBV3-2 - TGTGCCAGCAGCCAAGATTGGTCAGGGTTTAATGAAAAACTGTTTTTT CASSQDWSGFNEKLFF
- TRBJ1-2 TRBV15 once TGTGCCACCAGCAGAGAGCCGGGGATGAACTATGGCTACACCTTC CATSREPGMNYGYTF
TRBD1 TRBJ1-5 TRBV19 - TGTGCCAGTAGTGCCGGGACAGGGGAGTCACAGCCCCAGCATTTT CASSAGTGESQPQHF
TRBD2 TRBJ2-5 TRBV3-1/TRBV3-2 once TGTGCCAGCAGCCAAGTGCAGGCGGGAGGGGAAAGGGAGACCCAGTACTTC CASSQVQAGGERETQYF
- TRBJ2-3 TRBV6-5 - TGTGCCAGCAGCGCTACAGGGTTACGTACAGATACGCAGTATTTT CASSATGLRTDTQYF
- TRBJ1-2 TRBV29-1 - TGCAGCGTTGCCGGTGGGGGGAGGAATGGCTACACCTTC CSVAGGGRNGYTF
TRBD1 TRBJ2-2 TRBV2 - TGTGCCAGCAGGAAAGACAGGGCAGGCACCGGGGAGCTGTTTTTT CASRKDRAGTGELFF
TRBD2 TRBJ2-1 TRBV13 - TGTGCCAGCAGCGCGACTAGCGGACTCTACAATGAGCAGTTCTTC CASSATSGLYNEQFF
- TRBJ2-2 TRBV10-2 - TGCGCCAGCATGGGTGCGGGACTCACCGGGGAGCTGTTTTTT CASMGAGLTGELFF
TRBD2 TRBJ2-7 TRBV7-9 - TGTGCCAGCAGCTTAGCGCTAGCGGCTTACGAGCAGTACTTC CASSLALAAYEQYF
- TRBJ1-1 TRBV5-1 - TGCGCCAGCAGCTTGGATCCGGGAAGCACTGAAGCTTTCTTT CASSLDPGSTEAFF
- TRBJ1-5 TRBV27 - TGTGCCAGCAGTTTAGGGGGCGCCGGGCAGCCCCAGCATTTT CASSLGGAGQPQHF
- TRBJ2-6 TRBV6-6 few TGTGCCAGCACCCACGGACAGTCCTCTGGGGCCAACGTCCTGACTTTC CASTHGQSSGANVLTF
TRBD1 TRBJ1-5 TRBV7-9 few TGTGCCAGCAGCGGACAGGGTACGGCTCAGCCCCAGCATTTT CASSGQGTAQPQHF
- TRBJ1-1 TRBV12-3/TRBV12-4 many TGTGCCAGCAGTTTAGCGTATGGCCTTGAAGCTTTCTTT CASSLAYGLEAFF
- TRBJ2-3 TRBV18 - TGTGCCAGCTCACGACAGGCGGCCCGGGGCACAGATACGCAGTATTTT CASSRQAARGTDTQYF
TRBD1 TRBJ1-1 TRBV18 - TGTGCCAGCTCACGACAAAGAGACAGGGCTGAAGCTTTCTTT CASSRQRDRAEAFF
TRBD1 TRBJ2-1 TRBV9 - TGTGCCAGCAGCAACCCGGGACAGTACAATGAGCAGTTCTTC CASSNPGQYNEQFF
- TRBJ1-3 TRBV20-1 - TGCAGTGCTAGTGGGCTCTCTGGAAACACCATATATTTT CSASGLSGNTIYF
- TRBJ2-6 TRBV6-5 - TGTGCCAGCAGCTTAAACTCTGGGGCCAACGTCCTGACTTTC CASSLNSGANVLTF
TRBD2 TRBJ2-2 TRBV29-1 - TGCAGCGGGCGGACCGGGGGGGACGGGGAGCTGTTTTTT CSGRTGGDGELFF
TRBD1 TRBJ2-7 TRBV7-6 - TGTGCCAGCAGCTTAGCGGAGGGGGACAGGGCGGGCTACGAGCAGTACTTC CASSLAEGDRAGYEQYF
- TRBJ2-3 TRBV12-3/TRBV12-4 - TGTGCCAGCAGTCTCCTCAGGGGAGATACGCAGTATTTT CASSLLRGDTQYF
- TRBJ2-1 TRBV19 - TGTGCCAGTAGTCGGGACTTAGGCAATGAGCAGTTCTTC CASSRDLGNEQFF
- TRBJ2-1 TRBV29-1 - TGCAGCGCTTGGACAGATGAGCAGTTCTTC CSAWTDEQFF
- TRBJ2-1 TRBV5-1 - TGCGCCAGCAGCTTGGTATCGGGAGTGGAGCAGTTCTTC CASSLVSGVEQFF
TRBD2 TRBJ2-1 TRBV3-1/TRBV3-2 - TGTGCCAGCAGCGAACAAGCTGGACTAGCCTACAATGAGCAGTTCTTC CASSEQAGLAYNEQFF
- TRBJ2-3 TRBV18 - TGTGCCAGCTCACCTCGCGGAACTAGCACAGATACGCAGTATTTT CASSPRGTSTDTQYF
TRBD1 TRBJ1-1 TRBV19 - TGTGCCAGTAGTATAGCTACAGGGGACACTGAAGCTTTCTTT CASSIATGDTEAFF
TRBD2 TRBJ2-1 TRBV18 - TGTGCCAGCTCACCACCCCGACTAGCGGGCTACAATGAGCAGTTCTTC CASSPPRLAGYNEQFF
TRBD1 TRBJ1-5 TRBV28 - TGTGCCAGCAGTCTAGGACAGGGTTTTCGGCAGCCCCAGCATTTT CASSLGQGFRQPQHF
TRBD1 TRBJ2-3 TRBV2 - TGTGCCAGCAGTGGTGGGACAGGGGTAGGAGATACGCAGTATTTT CASSGGTGVGDTQYF
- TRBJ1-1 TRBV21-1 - TGTGCCAGCAGCAAAGCGTCAAAAAAGAGGAGTAGGAACACTGAAGCTTTCTTT CASSKASKKRSRNTEAFF
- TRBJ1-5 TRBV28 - TGTGCCAGCAGTGGACATGGAAGTGTTCAGCCCCAGCATTTT CASSGHGSVQPQHF
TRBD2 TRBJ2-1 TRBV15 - TGTGCCACCAGCAGAATTGGGACTAGCGGGAGTTCTAGGATCTCCTACAATGAGCAGTTCTTC CATSRIGTSGSSRISYNEQFF